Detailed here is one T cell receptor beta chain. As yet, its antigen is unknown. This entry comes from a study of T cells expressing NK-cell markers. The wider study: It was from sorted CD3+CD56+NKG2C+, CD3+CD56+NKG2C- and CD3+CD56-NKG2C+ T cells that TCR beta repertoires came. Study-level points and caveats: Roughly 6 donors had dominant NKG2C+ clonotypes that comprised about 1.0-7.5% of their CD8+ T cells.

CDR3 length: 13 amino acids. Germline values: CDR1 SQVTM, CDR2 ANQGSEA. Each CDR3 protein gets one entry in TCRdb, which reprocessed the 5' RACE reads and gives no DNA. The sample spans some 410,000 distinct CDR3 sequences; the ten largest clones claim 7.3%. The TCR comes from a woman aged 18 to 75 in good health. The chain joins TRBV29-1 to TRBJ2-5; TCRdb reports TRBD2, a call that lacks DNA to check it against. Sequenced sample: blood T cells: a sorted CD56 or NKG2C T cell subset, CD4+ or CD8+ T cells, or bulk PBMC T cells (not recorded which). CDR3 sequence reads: CSVVMGVEETQYF.